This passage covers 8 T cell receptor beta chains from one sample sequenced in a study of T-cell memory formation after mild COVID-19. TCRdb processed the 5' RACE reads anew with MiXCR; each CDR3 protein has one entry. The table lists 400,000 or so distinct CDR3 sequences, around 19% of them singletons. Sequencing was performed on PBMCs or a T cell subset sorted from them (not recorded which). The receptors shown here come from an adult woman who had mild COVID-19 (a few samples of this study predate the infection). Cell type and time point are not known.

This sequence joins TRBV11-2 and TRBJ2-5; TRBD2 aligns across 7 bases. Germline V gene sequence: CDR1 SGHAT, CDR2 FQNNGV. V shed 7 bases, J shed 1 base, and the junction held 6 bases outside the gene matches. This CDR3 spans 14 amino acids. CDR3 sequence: CASTPTSVQETQYF. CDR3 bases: TGTGCCAGCACCCCAACTAGCGTCCAAGAGACCCAGTACTTC. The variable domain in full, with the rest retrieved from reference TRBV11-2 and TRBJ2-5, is EAGVAQSPRYKIIEKRQSVAFWCNPISGHATLYWYQQILGQGPKLLIQFQNNGVVDDSQLPKDRFSAERLKGVDSTLKIQPAKLEDSAVYLCASTPTSVQETQYFGPGTRLLVL.

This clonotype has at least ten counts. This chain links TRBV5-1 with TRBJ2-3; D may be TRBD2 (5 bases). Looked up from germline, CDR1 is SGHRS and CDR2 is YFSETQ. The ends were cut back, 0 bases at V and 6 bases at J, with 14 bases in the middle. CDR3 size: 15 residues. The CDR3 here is CASSLEPTSSDTQYF. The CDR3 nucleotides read TGCGCCAGCAGCTTGGAGCCCACTTCTAGCGATACGCAGTATTTT.

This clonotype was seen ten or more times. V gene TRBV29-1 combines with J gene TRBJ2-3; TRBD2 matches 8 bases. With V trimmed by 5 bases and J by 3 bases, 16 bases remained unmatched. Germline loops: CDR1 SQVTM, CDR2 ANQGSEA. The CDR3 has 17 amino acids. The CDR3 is CSVNFLGKRERTDTQYF. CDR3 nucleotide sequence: TGCAGCGTTAACTTTTTGGGGAAGCGGGAGAGGACAGATACGCAGTATTTT.

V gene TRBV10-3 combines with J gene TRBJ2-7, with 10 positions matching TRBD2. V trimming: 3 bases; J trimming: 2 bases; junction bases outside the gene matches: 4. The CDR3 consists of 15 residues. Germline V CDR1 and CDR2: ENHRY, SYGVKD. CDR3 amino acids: CAISELAGPPYEQYF. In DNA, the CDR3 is TGTGCCATCAGTGAACTAGCGGGGCCCCCCTACGAGCAGTACTTC.

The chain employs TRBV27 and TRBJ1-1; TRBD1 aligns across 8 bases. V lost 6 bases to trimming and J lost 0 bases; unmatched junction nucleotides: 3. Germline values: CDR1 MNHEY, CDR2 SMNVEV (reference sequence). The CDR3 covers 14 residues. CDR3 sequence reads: CASRRTGMNTEAFF. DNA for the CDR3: TGTGCCAGCAGACGGACAGGGATGAACACTGAAGCTTTCTTT.

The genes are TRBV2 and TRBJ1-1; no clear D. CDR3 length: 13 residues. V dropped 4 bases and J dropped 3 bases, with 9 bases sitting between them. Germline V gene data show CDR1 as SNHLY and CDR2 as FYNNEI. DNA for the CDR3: TGTGCCAGCAGTGTCGAAGAGGACACTGAAGCTTTCTTT. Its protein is CASSVEEDTEAFF.

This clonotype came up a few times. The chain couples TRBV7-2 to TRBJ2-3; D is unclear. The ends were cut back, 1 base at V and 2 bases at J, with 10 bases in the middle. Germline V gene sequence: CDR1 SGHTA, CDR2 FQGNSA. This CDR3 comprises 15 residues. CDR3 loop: CASSLVGEVTDTQYF. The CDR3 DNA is TGTGCCAGCAGCTTAGTAGGAGAGGTCACAGATACGCAGTATTTT.

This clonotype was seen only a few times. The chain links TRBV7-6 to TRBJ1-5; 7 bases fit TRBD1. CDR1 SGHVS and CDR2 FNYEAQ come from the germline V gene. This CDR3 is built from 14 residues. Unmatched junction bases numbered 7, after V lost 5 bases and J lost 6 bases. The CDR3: CASSPTGSTQPQHF. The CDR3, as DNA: TGTGCCAGCAGCCCGACAGGGTCCACTCAGCCCCAGCATTTT.